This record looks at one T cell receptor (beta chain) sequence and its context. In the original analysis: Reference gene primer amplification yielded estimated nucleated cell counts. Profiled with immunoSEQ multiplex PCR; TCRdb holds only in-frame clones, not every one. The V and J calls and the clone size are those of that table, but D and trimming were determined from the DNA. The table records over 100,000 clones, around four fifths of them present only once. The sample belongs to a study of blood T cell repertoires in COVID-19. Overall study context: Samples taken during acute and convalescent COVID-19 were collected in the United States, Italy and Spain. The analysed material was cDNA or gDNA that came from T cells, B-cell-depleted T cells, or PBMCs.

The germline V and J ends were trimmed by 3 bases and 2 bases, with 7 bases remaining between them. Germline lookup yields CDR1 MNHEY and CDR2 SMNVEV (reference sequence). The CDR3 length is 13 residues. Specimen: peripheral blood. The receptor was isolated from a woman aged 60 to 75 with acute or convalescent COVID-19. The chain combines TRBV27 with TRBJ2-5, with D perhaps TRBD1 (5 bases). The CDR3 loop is CASSFQGQETQYF. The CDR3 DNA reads TGTGCCAGCAGTTTTCAGGGACAAGAGACCCAGTACTTC.